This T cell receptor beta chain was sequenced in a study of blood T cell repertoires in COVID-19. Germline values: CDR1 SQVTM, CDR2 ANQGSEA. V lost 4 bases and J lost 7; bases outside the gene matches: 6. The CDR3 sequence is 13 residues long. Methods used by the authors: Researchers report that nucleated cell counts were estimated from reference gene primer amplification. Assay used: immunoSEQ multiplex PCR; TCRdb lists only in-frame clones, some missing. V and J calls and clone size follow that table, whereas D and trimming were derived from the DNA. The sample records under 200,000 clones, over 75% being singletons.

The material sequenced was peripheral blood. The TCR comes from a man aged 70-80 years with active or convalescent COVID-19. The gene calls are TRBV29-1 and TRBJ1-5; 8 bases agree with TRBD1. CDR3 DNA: TGCAGCGTTGGACAGGGGATGGAGCAGCCCCAGCATTTT. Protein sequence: CSVGQGMEQPQHF.